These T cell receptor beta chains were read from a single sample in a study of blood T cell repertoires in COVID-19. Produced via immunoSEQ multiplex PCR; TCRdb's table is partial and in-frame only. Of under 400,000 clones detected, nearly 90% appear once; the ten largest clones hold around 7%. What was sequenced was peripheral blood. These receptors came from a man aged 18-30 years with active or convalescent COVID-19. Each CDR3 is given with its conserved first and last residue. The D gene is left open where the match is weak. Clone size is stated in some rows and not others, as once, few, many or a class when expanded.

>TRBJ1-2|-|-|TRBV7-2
TGTGCCAGCAGCTTAGTTCAGTCAGGGGCTGGCTACACCTTC
CASSLVQSGAGYTF
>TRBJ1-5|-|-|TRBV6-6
TGTGCCAGCAGCATTAATCAGCCCCAGCATTTT
CASSINQPQHF
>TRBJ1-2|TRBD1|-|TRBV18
TGTGCCAGCTCACTGGGACAGAACTATGGCTACACCTTC
CASSLGQNYGYTF
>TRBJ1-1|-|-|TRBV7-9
TGTGCCAGCAGCTTAGTCCGGGGGAACACTGAAGCTTTCTTT
CASSLVRGNTEAFF
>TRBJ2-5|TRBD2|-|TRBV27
TGTGCCAGCAGTTCGTTAGCGGGAGAAGAGACCCAGTACTTC
CASSSLAGEETQYF
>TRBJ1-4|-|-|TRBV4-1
TGCGCCAGCAGCCAAGTATTATCCAGGAGGTCAGATGAAAAACTGTTTTTT
CASSQVLSRRSDEKLFF
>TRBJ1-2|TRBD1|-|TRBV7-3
TGTGCCAGCAGCCCCTCAGCCCGCCGGGACAGGGGATCTGGGGGCTACACCTTC
CASSPSARRDRGSGGYTF
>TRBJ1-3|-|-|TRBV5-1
TGCGCCAGCAGCCCCCTTCTTATCAGCTCTGGAAACACCATATATTTT
CASSPLLISSGNTIYF
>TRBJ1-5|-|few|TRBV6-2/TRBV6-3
TGTGCCAGCACCCCTGCAGGGGTCCGCAATCAGCCCCAGCATTTT
CASTPAGVRNQPQHF
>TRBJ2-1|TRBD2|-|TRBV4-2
TGTGCCAGCAGCCCAGAACTAGCGGAGGTTTACAATGAGCAGTTCTTC
CASSPELAEVYNEQFF
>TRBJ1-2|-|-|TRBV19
TGTGCCAGTAGACTGGGATCAGGGATCTATGGCTACACCTTC
CASRLGSGIYGYTF
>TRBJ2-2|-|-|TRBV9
TGTGCCAGCACCCCCTACCATACAGTGAACACCGGGGAGCTGTTTTTT
CASTPYHTVNTGELFF
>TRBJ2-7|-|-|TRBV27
TGTGCCAGCAGTTGGTCGGGGAGCTCCTACGAGCAGTACTTC
CASSWSGSSYEQYF
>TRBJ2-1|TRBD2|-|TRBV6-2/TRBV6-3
TGTGCCAGCAGTTACACTAGCGGGAAAAGCTCCTACAATGAGCAGTTCTTC
CASSYTSGKSSYNEQFF
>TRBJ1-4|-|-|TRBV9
TGTGCCAGCAGCGCCCGACCTCAGGAATCCGCCGGTGAAAAACTGTTTTTT
CASSARPQESAGEKLFF
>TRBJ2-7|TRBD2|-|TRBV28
TGTGCCAGCAGTATGACTAGCGCGGTCTACGAGCAGTACTTC
CASSMTSAVYEQYF